One sample yielded the 30 T cell receptor beta chains listed below, sequenced in a study of OX40 agonist ivuxolimab in advanced cancers. Data came from immunoSEQ multiplex PCR; TCRdb stores just in-frame clones and leaves some out. The profile shows 70,000 to 100,000 clones, approximately 80% of them singletons. Material: CD4+ or CD8+ T cells sorted from blood, obtained in a trial of the OX40 agonist ivuxolimab. The receptors here all came from an adult with an advanced solid tumor such as melanoma, head and neck, liver or kidney cancer.

This chain uses TRBV20-1 with TRBJ2-7; 7 bases map to TRBD1. The ends lost 3 bases at V and 10 bases at J; junction bases unmatched: 3. CDR1 and CDR2 from the germline V gene are DFQATT and SNEGSKA (reference sequence). The CDR3 covers 10 residues. CDR3 DNA: TGCAGTGCTAGTAGACAGGGCCAGTACTTC. Translating gives CSASRQGQYF.

The chain uses TRBV6-4 and TRBJ1-4; tentatively, D is TRBD1 (5 bases). The germline V and J ends were trimmed by 4 bases and 7 bases, with 19 bases remaining between them. The CDR3 spans 16 residues. Germline CDR1 is MRHNA and CDR2 is SNTAGT. The CDR3 region is CASSAMTDRDGEKLFF. As DNA, the CDR3 is TGTGCCAGCAGTGCCATGACAGATCGCGACGGTGAAAAACTGTTTTTT.

The chain combines TRBV6-5 with TRBJ2-6; D gene ambiguous. The CDR3 is 13 amino acids. Germline CDR1 MNHEY, CDR2 SVGAGI. The V and J ends lost 5 bases and 7 bases respectively, with 9 bases between them. This chain's CDR3 is CASSTGRANVLTF. The CDR3, as DNA: TGTGCCAGCAGTACCGGGCGAGCCAACGTCCTGACTTTC.

The rearrangement joins TRBV27 to TRBJ1-2; D remains unclear. The germline V gene has CDR1 MNHEY and CDR2 SMNVEV (reference sequence). This CDR3 has 15 amino acids. V lost 7 bases to trimming and J lost 3 bases, with 18 bases between them. CDR3 coding DNA: TGTGCCAGCAAACCGATCAGGATAAGTTACTATGGCTACACCTTC. This encodes CASKPIRISYYGYTF.

The CDR3 DNA sequence: TGCGCCAGCAGCCAAGATGCACTAGTTAACAATGAGCAGTTCTTC. Its protein is CASSQDALVNNEQFF. V is TRBV4-1 and J is TRBJ2-1, with D possibly being TRBD2 (5 bases). This CDR3 has 15 residues. Germline V CDR1 and CDR2: MGHRA, YSYEKL. The V gene lost 0 bases and the J gene lost 5 bases, with 11 bases spanning the gap.

The gene calls are TRBV7-2 and TRBJ2-3; 9 bases align to TRBD1. CDR1 SGHTA and CDR2 FQGNSA come from the germline V gene. J lost 7 bases, V lost 3 bases, and 11 bases had no gene match. The CDR3 has 16 amino acids. The CDR3 loop reads CASSFPPGQGDYTQYF. The CDR3 DNA reads as TGTGCCAGCAGCTTCCCACCGGGACAGGGAGATTATACGCAGTATTTT.

The rearrangement links TRBV5-5 to TRBJ1-2; TRBD1 is a possible D gene (5 bases). V dropped 4 bases and J dropped 4 bases, with 17 bases sitting between them. This CDR3 contains 15 residues. The germline gives CDR1 SGHKS, CDR2 YYEKEE (reference sequence). CDR3 nucleotide sequence: TGTGCCAGCAGCGCACTTGGGACTCCTCTCTATGGCTACACCTTC. Protein product: CASSALGTPLYGYTF.

The V gene is TRBV12-5, the J gene TRBJ1-1; D might be TRBD1 (5 bases). Germline-derived CDR1 and CDR2 are LGHNT and FRNRAP. This CDR3 spans 15 amino acids. With 1 base removed from V and 2 bases from J, the gap between germline ends came to 11 bases. The CDR3 region is CASGLGGLTNTEAFF. The CDR3 coding sequence is TGTGCTAGTGGTTTGGGGGGACTCACAAACACTGAAGCTTTCTTT. Full variable domain (outside the CDR3, taken from reference TRBV12-5 and TRBJ1-1): DARVTQTPRHKVTEMGQEVTMRCQPILGHNTVFWYRQTMMQGLELLAYFRNRAPLDDSGMPKDRFSAEMPDATLATLKIQPSEPRDSAVYFCASGLGGLTNTEAFFGQGTRLTVV.

V and J are TRBV18 and TRBJ1-5; TRBD1 matches 9 bases. Trimming cost V 4 bases and J 4 bases; bases outside gene matches: 5. CDR3 length: 15 amino acids. Germline V gene sequence: CDR1 KGHSH, CDR2 LQKENI. In DNA, the CDR3 is TGTGCCAGCTCACATACAGGGGGCCCTAATCAGCCCCAGCATTTT. It is translated as CASSHTGGPNQPQHF.

V usage is TRBV5-4 and J usage is TRBJ2-7; 11 bases are shared with TRBD1. Germline loops: CDR1 SGHNT, CDR2 YYREEE (reference sequence). Germline trimming cut 4 bases from V and 6 bases from J; bases unmatched to any gene: 6. This CDR3 is 14 amino acids long. The DNA of the CDR3 is TGTGCCAGCAGCCGGGACAGGGGGGTGGGCGAGCAGTACTTC. It codes for CASSRDRGVGEQYF.

This chain uses TRBV7-6 with TRBJ2-2; possibly TRBD1 or TRBD2 for D (6 bases each). CDR3 length equals 14 residues. CDR1 is SGHVS, CDR2 FNYEAQ, per germline. V was shortened by 5 bases and J by 9 bases, with 16 bases between the two germline ends. DNA for the CDR3: TGTGCCAGCAGCGCTGTACGGGGGCACAGGGAGCTGTTTTTT. Its translation: CASSAVRGHRELFF.

This rearrangement joins TRBV10-1 to TRBJ1-1; no reliable D call. V was clipped by 5 bases and J by 3 bases, with 10 bases between them. This CDR3 has 13 amino acids. CDR1 is WNHNN and CDR2 is SYGVQD in the germline V gene (reference sequence). The CDR3 DNA reads TGCGCCAGCAGTATGGGTTGGGACACTGAAGCTTTCTTT. Translating gives CASSMGWDTEAFF.

The sample holds one count of this clone. This sequence joins TRBV5-1 and TRBJ2-1, with 9 nucleotides matching TRBD1. Trimming at V came to 4 bases and at J to 3 bases, leaving 8 bases not matched to a gene. CDR3 length equals 16 residues. Germline values: CDR1 SGHRS, CDR2 YFSETQ. The CDR3 sequence: CASSPSGTGNYNEQFF. In DNA form, the CDR3 reads TGCGCCAGCAGCCCCTCCGGGACAGGGAACTACAATGAGCAGTTCTTC.

The chain combines TRBV25-1 with TRBJ2-7; no firm D call. CDR3 length: 13 amino acids. V was pared by 4 bases and J by 4 bases, with 11 bases between. Germline V CDR1 and CDR2: MGHDK, SYGVNS. The CDR3 spells CASSVFGRYEQYF. In nucleotides, the CDR3 is TGTGCCAGCAGTGTCTTCGGTCGTTACGAGCAGTACTTC.

The V call is TRBV6-1, the J call TRBJ1-1; TRBD1 is a possible D gene (6 bases). The CDR3 totals 13 residues. Germline V gene lookup returns CDR1 MNHNS and CDR2 SASEGT. V shed 6 bases and J shed 3 bases, with 11 bases lying between them. The CDR3 nucleotides read TGTGCCAGCAGACTCCACAGGGACACTGAAGCTTTCTTT. As protein: CASRLHRDTEAFF.

The gene calls are TRBV12-5 and TRBJ1-1; TRBD1 might be the D (6 bases). This CDR3 region has 13 residues. Germline V lookup: CDR1 LGHNT, CDR2 FRNRAP. V lost 1 base, J lost 8 bases, and 11 bases lay in between. CDR3 residues: CASGLDDRSEAFF. In DNA form, the CDR3 reads TGTGCTAGTGGTTTGGACGACAGGTCAGAAGCTTTCTTT. The whole variable domain, filled in from reference TRBV12-5 and TRBJ1-1, reads DARVTQTPRHKVTEMGQEVTMRCQPILGHNTVFWYRQTMMQGLELLAYFRNRAPLDDSGMPKDRFSAEMPDATLATLKIQPSEPRDSAVYFCASGLDDRSEAFFGQGTRLTVV.

The table lists this clone with a count of one. The chain couples TRBV5-4 to TRBJ2-2; D might be TRBD1 (5 bases). V lost 6 bases and J 7 bases, leaving 13 bases between the germline ends. In germline, CDR1 is SGHNT, CDR2 YYREEE (reference sequence). The CDR3 totals 13 residues. The CDR3 is CASTIGAGGELFF. CDR3 nucleotide sequence: TGTGCCAGCACCATAGGGGCCGGCGGGGAGCTGTTTTTT.

The rearrangement uses TRBV19 and TRBJ1-4; no firm D call. This CDR3 contains 15 residues. In germline, CDR1 is LNHDA, CDR2 SQIVND (reference sequence). Trimming removed 3 bases at V and 7 bases at J, with 15 bases between. CDR3 in amino acids: CASSITYTRAEKLFF. CDR3 bases: TGTGCCAGTAGTATTACCTATACCCGGGCTGAAAAACTGTTTTTT. Together with reference TRBV19 and TRBJ1-4, the CDR3 gives the full variable domain: DGGITQSPKYLFRKEGQNVTLSCEQNLNHDAMYWYRQDPGQGLRLIYYSQIVNDFQKGDIAEGYSVSREKKESFPLTVTSAQKNPTAFYLCASSITYTRAEKLFFGSGTQLSVL.

This sequence joins TRBV7-8 and TRBJ1-1; no firm D call. V lost 2 bases, J lost 1 base, and 5 bases lay in between. Germline loops: CDR1 SGHVS, CDR2 FQNEAQ. The CDR3 is made up of 13 amino acids. CDR3 sequence reads: CASSLWENTEAFF. The CDR3 DNA reads TGTGCCAGCAGCTTATGGGAGAACACTGAAGCTTTCTTT.

This chain connects TRBV5-1 to TRBJ2-3, with D possibly matching TRBD2 (7 bases). With 1 base removed from V and 0 bases from J, the gap between germline ends came to 21 bases. Per germline, CDR1 SGHRS and CDR2 YFSETQ. This CDR3 comprises 19 residues. This CDR3 is CASSLSYGGGLSSTDTQYF. The CDR3 DNA is TGCGCCAGCAGCTTGAGTTATGGCGGGGGCCTTTCTAGCACAGATACGCAGTATTTT.

The chain carries TRBV11-2 and TRBJ2-3, with D perhaps TRBD1 (5 bases). CDR1 is SGHAT, CDR2 FQNNGV, per germline. The CDR3 contains 15 residues. V lost 0 bases and J 5 bases, leaving 12 bases between the germline ends. For the CDR3, the DNA is TGTGCCAGCAGCTTAGAAGGCCAGGGTAGAGATACGCAGTATTTT. It specifies CASSLEGQGRDTQYF.

This chain links TRBV5-4 with TRBJ2-5; TRBD2 might be the D (5 bases). The CDR3 extends over 11 amino acids. Looked up from germline, CDR1 is SGHNT and CDR2 is YYREEE (reference sequence). The germline V and J ends were trimmed by 4 bases and 7 bases, with 8 bases remaining between them. CDR3 in DNA: TGTGCCAGCAGCCTGGCGGGGACCCAGTACTTC. Translated: CASSLAGTQYF.

This clone was seen only once. V and J are TRBV5-4 and TRBJ1-6, with 10 positions matching TRBD1. The CDR3 is 15 residues long. From germline, CDR1 is SGHNT and CDR2 YYREEE (reference sequence). V was clipped by 2 bases and J by 8 bases; unmatched bases: 4. CDR3 DNA sequence: TGTGCCAGCAGCTTCCGGGACAGGGGTGATTCACCCCTCCACTTT. It yields the protein CASSFRDRGDSPLHF.

The rearrangement uses TRBV5-5 and TRBJ1-2; weak D call: TRBD1 (5 bases). Germline CDR1 reads SGHKS; CDR2 reads YYEKEE (reference sequence). The CDR3 has 13 residues. V was trimmed by 0 bases and J by 4 bases, leaving 7 bases between them. In DNA, the CDR3 is TGTGCCAGCAGCTTGGTGGGGCGCTATGGCTACACCTTC. Its translation is CASSLVGRYGYTF. Looking up the rest from reference TRBV5-5 and TRBJ1-2 gives the full variable domain: DAGVTQSPTHLIKTRGQQVTLRCSPISGHKSVSWYQQVLGQGPQFIFQYYEKEERGRGNFPDRFSARQFPNYSSELNVNALLLGDSALYLCASSLVGRYGYTFGSGTRLTVV.

The chain uses TRBV6-5 and TRBJ1-2, with no clear D. V lost 5 bases and J 8 bases, leaving 9 bases between the germline ends. This CDR3 is built from 11 residues. From germline, CDR1 is MNHEY and CDR2 SVGAGI. CDR3 sequence reads: CASSVRRGYTF. The CDR3, as DNA: TGTGCCAGCAGTGTCAGGAGGGGCTACACCTTC.

The genes are TRBV7-9 and TRBJ1-2, with D maybe TRBD1 (5 bases). Germline V gene sequence: CDR1 SEHNR, CDR2 FQNEAQ (reference sequence). There are 14 residues in the CDR3. Trimming pared 1 base from V and 10 bases from J, leaving 16 bases between. The CDR3 DNA follows: TGTGCCAGCAGCTTAGGCGGGTTCAAGGGGCTCTACACCTTC. Translation: CASSLGGFKGLYTF.

This clone was recorded only once. The CDR3 protein is CASSIAALTDTQYF. CDR3 bases: TGTGCCAGTAGTATAGCGGCCCTCACAGATACGCAGTATTTT. The chain employs TRBV19 and TRBJ2-3; D unclear. CDR3 size: 14 residues. Germline V gives CDR1 LNHDA, CDR2 SQIVND (reference sequence). Trimming removed 1 base at V and 2 bases at J, with 7 bases between.

The V and J genes are TRBV5-6 and TRBJ1-6, with TRBD1 as a possible D gene (5 bases). Trimming removed 0 bases at V and 1 base at J, with 8 bases between. This CDR3 spans 16 amino acids. The germline V gene encodes CDR1 SGHDT and CDR2 YYEEEE. CDR3 in amino acids: CASSLVGGSYNSPLHF. CDR3 sequence (DNA): TGTGCCAGCAGCTTGGTGGGGGGTTCCTATAATTCACCCCTCCACTTT.

The rearrangement uses TRBV9 and TRBJ1-5; 8 bases fit TRBD1. CDR1 is SGDLS and CDR2 is YYNGEE in the germline V gene. The CDR3 runs to 14 residues. With 4 bases clipped from V and 7 bases from J, the junction kept 7 bases outside the gene matches. The chain's CDR3 is CASSPGQGGQPQHF. The CDR3 DNA reads as TGTGCCAGCAGCCCCGGACAGGGAGGGCAGCCCCAGCATTTT.

V usage is TRBV10-1 and J usage is TRBJ2-2, with 9 bases aligning to TRBD1. The CDR3 loop spans 16 amino acids. Trimming took 1 base from V and 3 from J; bases not matched to a gene: 3. Germline values: CDR1 WNHNN, CDR2 SYGVQD (reference sequence). CDR3 DNA sequence: TGCGCCAGCAGTGAGTTACAGGGGGCTTACACCGGGGAGCTGTTTTTT. Translated: CASSELQGAYTGELFF.